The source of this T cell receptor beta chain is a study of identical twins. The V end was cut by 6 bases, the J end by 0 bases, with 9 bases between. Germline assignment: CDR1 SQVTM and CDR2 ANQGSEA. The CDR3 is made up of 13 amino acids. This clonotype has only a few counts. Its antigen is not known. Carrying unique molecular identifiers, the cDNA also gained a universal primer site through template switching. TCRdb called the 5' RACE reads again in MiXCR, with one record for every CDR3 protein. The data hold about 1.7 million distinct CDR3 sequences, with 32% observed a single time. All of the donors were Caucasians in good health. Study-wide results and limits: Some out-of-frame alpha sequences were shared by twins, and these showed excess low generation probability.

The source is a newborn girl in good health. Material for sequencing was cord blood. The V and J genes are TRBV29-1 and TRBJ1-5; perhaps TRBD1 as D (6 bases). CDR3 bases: TGCAGCGTCAGGGGTACTAGCAATCAGCCCCAGCATTTT. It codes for CSVRGTSNQPQHF.